Listed below are T cell receptor beta chains from one sample, sequenced in a study of blood T cells in healthy people across ages. A single record per CDR3 protein comes from TCRdb applying MiXCR to the 5' RACE reads. The sample gives 1.5 million to 2 million distinct CDR3 sequences, about 35% of which show up once; approximately 10% is in the top ten. What was sequenced was blood. These receptors all stem from a woman aged 25 to 39 in good health. The CDR3 runs from the conserved cysteine through the conserved F or W. A D gene is named only where the DNA matches it firmly. Some rows mark clone size as missing; the rest say once, few, many or name a class of expanded clone.

J	V	D	size	length	DNA	CDR3
TRBJ1-2	TRBV29-1	.	once	11	TGCAGCGCTAGACAGCCTTATGGCTACACCTTC	CSARQPYGYTF
TRBJ2-5	TRBV24-1	.	.	11	TGTGCCACCAGTGACAAAGAGACCCAGTACTTC	CATSDKETQYF
TRBJ2-5	TRBV5-1	TRBD1	.	15	TGCGCCAGCAGCGGGGACAGGGGGTACCAAGAGACCCAGTACTTC	CASSGDRGYQETQYF
TRBJ2-1	TRBV9	TRBD1	few	16	TGTGCCAGCAGCGTAGGGCTCCAGGGGGCTATCAATGAGCAGTTCTTC	CASSVGLQGAINEQFF
TRBJ2-3	TRBV5-1	.	few	15	TGCGCCAGCAGCCCCGGGACAAGGCCAGAGGATACGCAGTATTTT	CASSPGTRPEDTQYF
TRBJ2-1	TRBV28	.	.	16	TGTGCCAGCAATTCCGTAGTCCGGGGGCAATACAATGAGCAGTTCTTC	CASNSVVRGQYNEQFF
TRBJ1-5	TRBV29-1	.	many	12	TGCAGCGTACAGGGCCCCAATCAGCCCCAGCATTTT	CSVQGPNQPQHF
TRBJ1-4	TRBV5-1	.	.	18	TGCGCCAGCAGCTTGGAAGGTGGGACCCAAGTCACTAATGAAAAACTGTTTTTT	CASSLEGGTQVTNEKLFF
TRBJ2-2	TRBV20-1	.	.	16	TGCAGTGCCAGAGGAGGTCTACCTGCGAACACCGGGGAGCTGTTTTTT	CSARGGLPANTGELFF
TRBJ1-2	TRBV4-1	.	.	16	TGCGCCAGCAGCCAAGACGCAGGGGACATATACGATGGTTACACCTTC	CASSQDAGDIYDGYTF
TRBJ2-1	TRBV6-1	TRBD2	many	15	TGTGCCAGCAGCGATCCTAGCGGGAGGGCCGGAGAGCAGTTCTTC	CASSDPSGRAGEQFF
TRBJ2-1	TRBV3-1	TRBD2	few	16	TGTGCCAGCAGCCAAGTGGCGGGGGGGCTTCTCAATGAGCAGTTCTTC	CASSQVAGGLLNEQFF
TRBJ1-5	TRBV20-1	.	few	14	TGCAGTGCCAGACGCGGAGTACGAAATCAGCCCCAGCATTTT	CSARRGVRNQPQHF
TRBJ2-3	TRBV20-1	.	few	14	TGCAGTGCTAGAAAGCACAGGAACACAGATACGCAGTATTTT	CSARKHRNTDTQYF
TRBJ2-2	TRBV6-6	.	.	16	TGTGCCAGCAGTTTTGATAGCGGAACCGACACCGGGGAGCTGTTTTTT	CASSFDSGTDTGELFF
TRBJ1-5	TRBV3-1	.	.	16	TGTGCCAGCAGCCAAGGCGGACTTTTAAGCAATCAGCCCCAACATTTT	CASSQGGLLSNQPQHF
TRBJ1-1	TRBV2	.	.	15	TGTGCCAGCAGTGAATGGAGAGCCCAGAACACTGAAGCTTTCTTT	CASSEWRAQNTEAFF
TRBJ1-2	TRBV20-1	TRBD1	.	13	TGCAGTGTCAACTTACAGGGGGCGCAAGGCTACACCTTC	CSVNLQGAQGYTF
TRBJ2-3	TRBV3-1	TRBD2	.	16	TGTGCCAGCAGCCCCGATCCCCGAGAGAGCGGGAGTACGCAGTATTTT	CASSPDPRESGSTQYF
TRBJ2-1	TRBV12-3/TRBV12-4	.	.	16	TGTGCCAGCTCCAATGGGGGAGAGAAACCCTACAATGAGCAGTTCTTC	CASSNGGEKPYNEQFF
TRBJ2-5	TRBV4-1	.	many	16	TGCGCCAGCAGCCAAGGCTCGGGTATTTATGGAGAGACCCAGTACTTC	CASSQGSGIYGETQYF
TRBJ2-3	TRBV28	.	many	16	TGTGCCAGCAGCCGAACGGGGTTGAGTTCGACAGATACGCAGTATTTT	CASSRTGLSSTDTQYF
TRBJ2-5	TRBV20-1	.	.	13	TGCAGTGCCCCCCTTTCGGGGGAAGAGACCCAGTACTTC	CSAPLSGEETQYF
TRBJ1-1	TRBV12-3/TRBV12-4	.	.	14	TGTGCCAGCAGTTTCACAGGCATCGGGACTGAAGCTTTCTTT	CASSFTGIGTEAFF
TRBJ2-3	TRBV12-3/TRBV12-4	TRBD1	.	16	TGTGCCAGCAGTCCCCCGGACAGGAGAAGCACAGATACGCAGTATTTT	CASSPPDRRSTDTQYF
TRBJ1-5	TRBV7-9	TRBD1	.	17	TGTGCCAGCAGCCTGGGGACAGGGGAGCCCTTGGGGCAGCCCCAGCATTTT	CASSLGTGEPLGQPQHF
TRBJ2-3	TRBV13	TRBD1	.	16	TGTGCCAGCAGCTCCACGCTAGGGGGCGAGACAGATACGCAGTATTTT	CASSSTLGGETDTQYF
TRBJ2-5	TRBV30	.	.	12	TGTGCCTGGTCTGACCCTCCAGGGGAGCAGTACTTC	CAWSDPPGEQYF
TRBJ1-2	TRBV7-2	.	.	15	TGTGCCAGCAGCTCCGCGTCACGGGGCATCTATGGCTACACCTTC	CASSSASRGIYGYTF
TRBJ2-7	TRBV6-4	.	.	17	TGTGCCAGCAGTGACTATTGGGCAGGGATGATCTCCTACGAGCAGTACTTC	CASSDYWAGMISYEQYF
TRBJ2-6	TRBV20-1	.	few	14	TGCAGTGCCCCGGGGGAGGCTGGGGCCAACGTCCTGACTTTC	CSAPGEAGANVLTF
TRBJ1-2	TRBV19	.	.	13	TGTGCCAGTAGGGAGGGTGTGGAATATGGCTACACCTTC	CASREGVEYGYTF
TRBJ1-1	TRBV5-1	.	.	15	TGCGCCAGCAGCCGAGCTGGGACCGAGAACACTGAAGCTTTCTTT	CASSRAGTENTEAFF
TRBJ1-2	TRBV2	.	few	12	TGTGCCAGCAGTGACAGTATAGGTGGCTACACCTTC	CASSDSIGGYTF
TRBJ2-1	TRBV7-9	.	few	15	TGTGCCAGCAGCCCCGCGGGTTCCGCCTACAATGAGCAGTTCTTC	CASSPAGSAYNEQFF
TRBJ1-4	TRBV18	.	.	18	TGTGCCAGCTCACCACCGGGACTTAAGTTTGCAACTAATGAAAAACGGTTTTTT	CASSPPGLKFATNEKRFF
TRBJ2-2	TRBV7-2	.	.	15	TGTGCCAGCAGCTTAGACGGTCTTGCCACCGGGGAGCTGTTTTTT	CASSLDGLATGELFF
TRBJ1-2	TRBV7-2	.	.	17	TGTGCCAGCAGCTCCGGGTCGTGGCCTCCAGGTCACTATGGCTACACCTTC	CASSSGSWPPGHYGYTF